The next 22 T cell receptor beta chains were all read from a single sample in a study of vaccination and CD4 T cells after COVID-19. Treatment defined: approximately 11-day PBMC culture with coronavirus spike peptide pools or control peptides (ViraFEST assay). Sequenced with the Oncomine TCR Beta short-read assay was DNA taken from cultured CD4+ T cells. In TCRdb, the PCR reads were re-called with MiXCR into one record per CDR3 protein. The sample consists of about 11,000 distinct CDR3 sequences, 29% of them appearing once. Their antigens remain unidentified. Sequencing was performed on cultured CD4+ T cells from blood. The receptors were sampled from a human donor with COVID-19.

The V call is TRBV7-9, the J call TRBJ2-2; D gene unclear. This CDR3 has 13 residues. Germline V gene sequence: CDR1 SEHNR, CDR2 FQNEAQ (reference sequence). V was shortened by 1 base and J by 7 bases, with 7 bases between the two germline ends. The DNA of the CDR3 is TGTGCCAGCAGCTTAGAGACAAACGGGGAGCTGTTTTTT. Protein sequence: CASSLETNGELFF.

This clonotype has more than one count but fewer than ten. This chain uses TRBV19 with TRBJ2-3; 8 positions match TRBD1. CDR3 length: 17 amino acids. Germline loops: CDR1 LNHDA, CDR2 SQIVND (reference sequence). Unmatched junction bases numbered 12, after V lost 3 bases and J lost 4 bases. The CDR3 reads CASSMQVAQGGSDTQYF. As DNA, the CDR3 is TGTGCCAGTAGTATGCAAGTCGCACAGGGGGGCTCAGATACGCAGTATTTT. The full variable domain, its missing parts supplied by reference TRBV19 and TRBJ2-3, is DGGITQSPKYLFRKEGQNVTLSCEQNLNHDAMYWYRQDPGQGLRLIYYSQIVNDFQKGDIAEGYSVSREKKESFPLTVTSAQKNPTAFYLCASSMQVAQGGSDTQYFGPGTRLTVL.

V is TRBV5-1 and J is TRBJ2-6; the D is unclear. CDR3 length equals 14 residues. The germline gives CDR1 SGHRS, CDR2 YFSETQ. V was pared by 0 bases and J by 1 base, with 2 bases between. CDR3 loop: CASSLGSGANVLTF. CDR3 DNA: TGCGCCAGCAGCTTGGGGTCTGGGGCCAACGTCCTGACTTTC.

This clonotype was found a few times. V and J are TRBV28 and TRBJ2-5; D unclear. Between the trimmed V and J ends, which lost 6 bases and 6 bases, there was a span of 11 bases. This CDR3 has 12 amino acids. Germline V gives CDR1 MDHEN, CDR2 SYDVKM. Here the CDR3 DNA reads TGTGCCAGCAGGACCCTCCCTCAGACCCAGTACTTC. This encodes CASRTLPQTQYF.

The chain uses TRBV7-2 and TRBJ2-7; maybe TRBD1 (6 bases). The germline CDR1 and CDR2 sequences are SGHTA and FQGNSA. Between the trimmed V and J ends, which lost 5 bases and 2 bases, there was a span of 10 bases. The CDR3 spans 13 residues. DNA of the CDR3: TGTGCCAGCAGCCAGACAGGCACCTACGAGCAGTACTTC. Its translation: CASSQTGTYEQYF.

V gene TRBV5-6 combines with J gene TRBJ1-5; D is unresolved. Germline values: CDR1 SGHDT, CDR2 YYEEEE. V dropped 0 bases and J dropped 1 base, with 8 bases sitting between them. The CDR3 is 15 amino acids. The CDR3 loop is CASSLGHSSNQPQHF. The CDR3 DNA follows: TGTGCCAGCAGCTTGGGGCACAGCAGCAATCAGCCCCAGCATTTT.

The rearrangement links TRBV7-8 to TRBJ1-2, with 11 bases lining up with TRBD1. Germline CDR1 reads SGHVS; CDR2 reads FQNEAQ. The J segment lost 4 bases and the V segment lost 2 bases, leaving 9 bases of the junction unmatched. This CDR3 has 17 amino acids. CDR3 coding DNA: TGTGCCAGCAGCTTATTAAGGACAGGGGGCGCGTCCTATGGCTACACCTTC. Protein product: CASSLLRTGGASYGYTF.

The CDR3 DNA sequence: TGTGCCAGCAGGGACAGGGAGACCACCGGGGAGCTGTTTTTT. Translation: CASRDRETTGELFF. The chain is built from TRBV2 and TRBJ2-2, with 8 bases that match TRBD1. Germline lookup yields CDR1 SNHLY and CDR2 FYNNEI. Losses at the gene ends were 6 bases for V and 4 bases for J; bases not matched to a gene: 4. The CDR3 runs to 14 residues.

Only a few counts were recorded for this clonotype. The V gene is TRBV20-1, the J gene TRBJ1-1; 7 bases line up with TRBD1. CDR1 and CDR2 (germline): DFQATT, SNEGSKA (reference sequence). V shed 6 bases and J 5 bases; nucleotides not matched to a gene: 9. The CDR3 length is 13 residues. As DNA, the CDR3 is TGCAGTGCCGGGAGGGGGCGAGCGACTGAAGCTTTCTTT. Its protein is CSAGRGRATEAFF.

This clonotype showed up just a few times. This chain uses TRBV20-1 with TRBJ1-5; D not certain. Germline values: CDR1 DFQATT, CDR2 SNEGSKA (reference sequence). The CDR3 extends over 15 amino acids. V lost 5 bases and J 7 bases, leaving 21 bases between the germline ends. The CDR3, as DNA: TGCAGTGCTCAGGCCCGGGTGTGGGGTGAGCAGCCCCAGCATTTT. This translates into CSAQARVWGEQPQHF.

The table lists this clonotype with a few counts. This rearrangement joins TRBV7-3 to TRBJ2-7; 8 bases fit TRBD2. Germline-derived CDR1 and CDR2 are SGHTA and FQGTGA. The CDR3 length is 15 residues. V shed 3 bases, J shed 3 bases, and the junction held 7 bases outside the gene matches. The CDR3 region is CASSFSGGPLYEQYF. The CDR3 region has the DNA TGTGCCAGCAGCTTTTCGGGGGGGCCTCTCTACGAGCAGTACTTC.

In its sample, this clonotype was seen a few times. The gene calls are TRBV19 and TRBJ1-3; D remains ambiguous. With 7 bases removed from V and 4 bases from J, the gap between germline ends came to 5 bases. Germline-derived CDR1 and CDR2 are LNHDA and SQIVND (reference sequence). The CDR3 spans 11 residues. DNA of the CDR3: TGTGCCAGTATGATAGGAAACACCATATATTTT. It codes for CASMIGNTIYF.

For this clonotype: At one end, the junction sequence differs from germline, possibly due to a read error. The rearrangement links TRBV19 to TRBJ1-5; 9 nucleotides match TRBD1. CDR3 length equals 15 residues. Germline V lookup: CDR1 LNHDA, CDR2 SQIVND (reference sequence). CDR3: CASSPRDRAYQTQHF. CDR3 in DNA: TGTGCCAGTAGCCCTCGGGACAGGGCCTATCAGACCCAGCATTTT.

The V gene is TRBV12-3 or TRBV12-4, the J gene TRBJ2-7; tentatively, D is TRBD1 (5 bases). The CDR3 runs 15 residues. The germline V and J ends were trimmed by 5 bases and 2 bases, with 16 bases remaining between them. DNA for the CDR3: TGTGCCAGCAGTACCAGGGCCCTCAGAGCCTACGAGCAGTACTTC. Amino acids: CASSTRALRAYEQYF.

This clonotype was counted a few times. The chain combines TRBV11-3 with TRBJ2-7; no clear D gene. The CDR3 spans 12 residues. V gave up 5 bases and J gave up 3 bases, with 8 bases separating them. The germline gives CDR1 SGHNT, CDR2 YENEEA. This CDR3 reads CASSPDDYEQYF. The DNA of the CDR3 is TGTGCCAGCAGCCCGGATGACTACGAGCAGTACTTC.

The sample holds a few counts of this clonotype. The rearrangement joins TRBV20-1 to TRBJ2-5; perhaps D is TRBD1 or TRBD2 (5 bases each). Trimming shortened V by 3 bases and J by 5 bases, and 10 bases separated the two germline ends. This CDR3 has 12 residues. Germline CDR1 is DFQATT and CDR2 is SNEGSKA (reference sequence). CDR3 DNA: TGCAGTGCTAGCCTAGCAGGGGAGACCCAGTACTTC. It yields the protein CSASLAGETQYF.

The V and J genes are TRBV10-1 and TRBJ1-4; D is perhaps TRBD1 (6 bases). The CDR3 contains 13 residues. CDR1 WNHNN and CDR2 SYGVQD come from the germline V gene (reference sequence). Trimming cost V 3 bases and J 13 bases, with 15 bases left between them. CDR3 protein: CASSDSLTGRLFF. In nucleotides, the CDR3 is TGCGCCAGCAGTGACTCACTGACAGGTAGACTGTTTTTT.

This clonotype was seen a few times. The chain combines TRBV2 with TRBJ2-2; 9 nucleotides agree with TRBD2. The germline V gene encodes CDR1 SNHLY and CDR2 FYNNEI. Trimming removed 7 bases from V and 6 bases from J; junction bases left unmatched: 12. The CDR3 totals 16 residues. This CDR3 is CASKTALGGGAGELFF. Written as DNA, the CDR3 is TGTGCCAGCAAGACGGCGTTAGGCGGGGGGGCCGGGGAGCTGTTTTTT.

The chain recombines TRBV20-1 with TRBJ2-5; 8 bases agree with TRBD2. This CDR3 is 15 amino acids long. The germline gives CDR1 DFQATT, CDR2 SNEGSKA (reference sequence). Germline trimming cut 6 bases from V and 5 bases from J; bases unmatched to any gene: 14. The CDR3 here is CSAKRSGGPRETQYF. CDR3 sequence (DNA): TGCAGTGCAAAGAGAAGCGGGGGCCCCAGGGAGACCCAGTACTTC.

This clonotype was observed a few times. The rearrangement joins TRBV28 to TRBJ1-2; TRBD1 might be the D (5 bases). V lost 6 bases and J lost 0, with 17 bases in between. The CDR3 has 16 residues. Germline V gene lookup returns CDR1 MDHEN and CDR2 SYDVKM. The chain's CDR3 is CASSPGGGITNYGYTF. For the CDR3, the DNA is TGTGCCAGCAGCCCGGGGGGGGGGATTACTAACTATGGCTACACCTTC.

The rearrangement links TRBV6-4 to TRBJ2-3; 8 bases agree with TRBD1. This CDR3 comprises 15 residues. In germline, CDR1 is MRHNA, CDR2 SNTAGT. Losses at the gene ends were 4 bases for V and 7 bases for J; bases not matched to a gene: 10. CDR3 DNA: TGTGCCAGCAGTGCCGAGACAGGGGCCACTCATACGCAGTATTTT. Its translation: CASSAETGATHTQYF.

This chain uses TRBV11-3 with TRBJ2-5; D is perhaps TRBD2 (6 bases). Germline V gene data show CDR1 as SGHNT and CDR2 as YENEEA. The CDR3 totals 15 residues. Trimming shortened V by 1 base and J by 4 bases, and 13 bases separated the two germline ends. CDR3 sequence reads: CASSLGGTRLETQYF. In DNA form, the CDR3 reads TGTGCCAGCAGCTTAGGAGGGACTCGGTTAGAGACCCAGTACTTC.